One sample yielded the 11 T cell receptor beta chains listed below, sequenced in a study of vaccination and CD4 T cells after COVID-19. Their target antigens are unknown. The treatment denotes: roughly 11-day PBMC culture with coronavirus spike peptide pools or control peptides (ViraFEST assay). Once obtained from cultured CD4+ T cells, the DNA was sequenced using the Oncomine TCR Beta short-read assay. TCRdb re-called the PCR reads through MiXCR, storing one row per CDR3 protein. The sample has about 5,700 distinct CDR3 sequences; around 30% are singletons. The source material was CD4+ T cells from blood, cultured in vitro, sampled after SARS-CoV-2 vaccination. These receptors all stem from a human donor who had recovered from COVID-19.

The chain couples TRBV6-1 to TRBJ2-7, with TRBD1 matching 11 bases. There are 14 residues in the CDR3. The J segment lost 6 bases and the V segment lost 5 bases, leaving 6 bases of the junction unmatched. The germline gives CDR1 MNHNS, CDR2 SASEGT. In DNA form, the CDR3 reads TGTGCCAGCAGTACCGGACAGGGGGCGGGCGAGCAGTACTTC. Translation: CASSTGQGAGEQYF.

This chain connects TRBV5-1 to TRBJ2-3; 7 bases match TRBD2. With V trimmed by 2 bases and J by 5 bases, 5 bases remained unmatched. This CDR3 comprises 14 residues. The germline V gene has CDR1 SGHRS and CDR2 YFSETQ. The CDR3 region has the DNA TGCGCCAGCAGCTTAACGCCGGGGGGAGATACGCAGTATTTT. This sequence encodes CASSLTPGGDTQYF.

The table lists this clonotype with a count of one. The rearrangement uses TRBV20-1 and TRBJ2-3; maybe TRBD2 (6 bases). Trimming pared 4 bases from V and 6 bases from J, leaving 20 bases between. Germline V gives CDR1 DFQATT, CDR2 SNEGSKA (reference sequence). CDR3 length: 15 amino acids. This chain's CDR3 is CSAKGGADTVDTQYF. The CDR3 bases are TGCAGTGCTAAGGGCGGGGCCGACACAGTGGATACGCAGTATTTT.

This chain connects TRBV5-4 to TRBJ2-7; TRBD2 matches 9 bases. The CDR3 is 14 residues long. The trim removed 1 base at V and 4 bases at J, leaving 3 bases unmatched. Germline V lookup: CDR1 SGHNT, CDR2 YYREEE (reference sequence). CDR3 sequence: CASSLSSGDYEQYF. CDR3 in DNA: TGTGCCAGCAGCTTGTCTAGCGGGGATTACGAGCAGTACTTC.

This clonotype was found once. V usage is TRBV11-2 and J usage is TRBJ1-6, with D perhaps matching TRBD1 (6 bases). The V end was cut by 6 bases, the J end by 9 bases, with 18 bases between. This CDR3 spans 15 amino acids. Germline CDR1 and CDR2: SGHAT and FQNNGV. CDR3 sequence: CASRRQDYPGSPLHF. The DNA for the CDR3 is TGTGCCAGCAGACGACAGGATTACCCCGGTTCACCCCTCCACTTT.

This clonotype rates as medium-sized (0.01 to 0.1%). The V gene is TRBV6-1, the J gene TRBJ2-7; D is perhaps TRBD2 (6 bases). The length of the CDR3 is 16 residues. V was trimmed by 7 bases and J by 7 bases, leaving 26 bases between them. CDR1 MNHNS and CDR2 SASEGT come from the germline V gene. CDR3: CASISRGTHFVGEQYF. CDR3 DNA: TGTGCCAGCATCTCCCGCGGGACTCACTTCGTGGGGGAGCAGTACTTC.

V usage is TRBV6-1 and J usage is TRBJ1-2; D not certain. Germline V gene lookup returns CDR1 MNHNS and CDR2 SASEGT. The CDR3 runs to 12 residues. The V end lost 4 bases, the J end lost 3 bases, and 6 bases lay between the germline ends. DNA of the CDR3: TGTGCCAGCAGTGGAGGGCACTATGGCTACACCTTC. Residues: CASSGGHYGYTF.

A few counts support this clonotype. The chain recombines TRBV7-2 with TRBJ2-7; 9 nucleotides match TRBD1. Germline V gene data show CDR1 as SGHTA and CDR2 as FQGNSA. J gave up 2 bases and V 5 bases, and 4 bases lay outside the gene matches. The CDR3 length is 14 residues. CDR3 nucleotide sequence: TGTGCCAGCAGCCTTTGGACAGGGGCCTACGAGCAGTACTTC. It specifies CASSLWTGAYEQYF. Full variable domain (remainder filled in from reference TRBV7-2 and TRBJ2-7): GAGVSQSPSNKVTEKGKDVELRCDPISGHTALYWYRQSLGQGLEFLIYFQGNSAPDKSGLPSDRFSAERTGGSVSTLTIQRTQQEDSAVYLCASSLWTGAYEQYFGPGTRLTVT.

This clonotype was counted a few times. V gene TRBV6-4 combines with J gene TRBJ2-3; 13 bases match TRBD2. Trimming cost V 6 bases and J 5 bases; bases outside gene matches: 5. There are 15 residues in the CDR3. Germline CDR1 and CDR2: MRHNA and SNTAGT. CDR3 DNA: TGTGCCAGCAGCCAGGGACTAGCGGGGATAGATACGCAGTATTTT. It yields the protein CASSQGLAGIDTQYF.

The V and J genes are TRBV12-3 or TRBV12-4 and TRBJ2-5, with 7 nucleotides matching TRBD2. The CDR3 length is 13 residues. V lost 3 bases to trimming and J lost 5 bases; unmatched junction nucleotides: 3. CDR3 in DNA: TGTGCCAGCAGTTTTAGCGGGCTGGAGACCCAGTACTTC. Its translation is CASSFSGLETQYF.

Concerning this clonotype: A read error may account for a junction end that differs from germline. The rearrangement joins TRBV11-3 to TRBJ2-1; 9 bases are a match to TRBD2. This CDR3 region has 16 residues. The V gene's germline CDR1 is SGHNT and CDR2 YENEEA. CDR3: CASSFSGTSSHNEQFF. The DNA of the CDR3 is TGTGCCAGCAGCTTCTCCGGGACTAGCTCCCACAATGAGCAGTTCTTC.